The T cell receptor (beta chain) under discussion was sequenced for a study of spatial heterogeneity in lung cancer. All TCR cDNA molecules were individually tagged with a unique molecular identifier. Each CDR3 protein is one row after TCRdb ran MiXCR on the 5' RACE reads. The sample includes around 41,000 distinct CDR3 sequences, nearly 7% of them seen just once. Sample time point: sample taken at primary tumor resection. Sequencing covered unsorted whole RNA taken from tumor, nontumor lung or frozen PBMC. The germline CDR1 and CDR2 sequences are SGHKS and YYEKEE (reference sequence). The V gene lost 5 bases and the J gene lost 5 bases, with 12 bases spanning the gap. This CDR3 has 13 residues. Whole-study findings and limits: The study found ubiquitous expanded tumor TCRs in blood more at resection than follow-up.

For this clonotype: Its specificity is not known.

The clonotype comes from a female donor with early-stage non-small cell lung cancer. The sample in question was PBMCs, obtained at surgery. The chain joins TRBV5-5 to TRBJ2-3, with D hard to call. The CDR3, as DNA: TGTGCCAGCAGACCCCATCCGAAAGATACGCAGTATTTT. Translated, it gives CASRPHPKDTQYF.